The TCR beta chain described here comes from a study of HIV-infected patients and healthy controls. TCRdb reprocessed the 5' RACE reads via MiXCR and lists one record per CDR3 protein. Among 18,000 or so distinct CDR3 sequences listed, approximately 19% were seen once. V was pared by 3 bases and J by 0 bases, with 12 bases between. The CDR3 extends over 16 amino acids. Germline V lookup: CDR1 LNHDA, CDR2 SQIVND (reference sequence). The chain carries TRBV19 and TRBJ1-5; D is possibly TRBD1 (5 bases). The sample taken for sequencing was CD8+ T cells from blood. The TCR was taken from a human donor in good health. CDR3 loop: CASSIYGGFSNQPQHF. The CDR3 nucleotides are TGTGCCAGTAGTATCTATGGGGGTTTTAGCAATCAGCCCCAGCATTTT.